One and the same sample provided the 28 T cell receptor beta chains below, sequenced in a study of T cells in Graves' hyperthyroidism and ophthalmopathy. The TCR beta CDR3 regions underwent amplification using RNA transcripts as the source. The HTBI primer set drove a first-round RT-PCR of the TCR CDR3. TCRdb passed the multiplex PCR reads through MiXCR, listing each CDR3 protein once. The profile shows about 270,000 distinct CDR3 sequences, roughly 22% of them singletons. The source material was blood. The receptors come from a man between 25 and 39 years old with Graves' ophthalmopathy.

This clonotype was observed a handful of times. Here the CDR3 reads CASSYSQQQPQHF. The CDR3 DNA follows: TGTGCCAGCAGTTACTCGCAGCAACAGCCCCAGCATTTT. This chain connects TRBV6-5 to TRBJ1-5, with D uncertain. The ends were cut back, 0 bases at V and 7 bases at J, with 7 bases in the middle. The CDR3 spans 13 residues. CDR1 and CDR2 (germline): MNHEY, SVGAGI.

This clonotype has a handful of counts. V gene TRBV19 combines with J gene TRBJ2-7, with 12 bases fitting TRBD2. Trimming cost V 3 bases and J 7 bases; bases outside gene matches: 13. The CDR3 is made up of 17 amino acids. Germline loops: CDR1 LNHDA, CDR2 SQIVND (reference sequence). The DNA for the CDR3 is TGTGCCAGTAGTATGGGGAGCGGACTAGCGGGAAGGGGAGAGCAGTACTTC. Translation: CASSMGSGLAGRGEQYF.

This clonotype was counted once. The chain employs TRBV6-1 and TRBJ1-2; D not resolved. This CDR3 region has 17 residues. The germline V gene has CDR1 MNHNS and CDR2 SASEGT. V lost 6 bases and J lost 0, with 20 bases in between. CDR3 in amino acids: CASSQSTYRTSNYGYTF. As DNA, the CDR3 is TGTGCCAGCAGCCAATCGACCTATAGGACCTCTAACTATGGCTACACCTTC.

V usage is TRBV5-6 and J usage is TRBJ2-7; 10 positions agree with TRBD2. Germline V gene data show CDR1 as SGHDT and CDR2 as YYEEEE. CDR3 length: 14 residues. V lost 3 bases and J lost 10; bases outside the gene matches: 10. CDR3 nucleotide sequence: TGTGCCAGCAGCTCATCAACTAGCGGGAAGGATCAGTACTTC. It is translated as CASSSSTSGKDQYF.

This clonotype was seen at least ten times. This chain links TRBV28 with TRBJ1-3; TRBD1 is a possible D gene (5 bases). Looked up from germline, CDR1 is MDHEN and CDR2 is SYDVKM. V lost 2 bases and J lost 0, with 8 bases in between. The CDR3 sequence is 15 residues long. The CDR3 is CASSLPGGSGNTIYF. In DNA form, the CDR3 reads TGTGCCAGCAGTTTACCGGGGGGCTCTGGAAACACCATATATTTT.

The rearrangement links TRBV7-8 to TRBJ2-3; 13 bases fit TRBD2. Germline lookup yields CDR1 SGHVS and CDR2 FQNEAQ. The CDR3 is 17 amino acids. The J segment lost 2 bases and the V segment lost 4 bases, leaving 6 bases of the junction unmatched. The CDR3 reads CASSSRTSGSPTDTQYF. The CDR3 nucleotides are TGTGCCAGCAGCTCGCGGACTAGCGGGAGCCCCACAGATACGCAGTATTTT.

Ten or more counts support this clonotype. The chain is built from TRBV9 and TRBJ2-7; TRBD2 matches 8 bases. The germline gives CDR1 SGDLS, CDR2 YYNGEE. The CDR3 contains 14 residues. The junction had 8 bases not matched to a gene; V was cut back by 3 bases and J by 6 bases. The chain's CDR3 is CASSASGSSSEQYF. The CDR3 DNA reads TGTGCCAGCAGCGCAAGCGGGAGCTCGTCCGAGCAGTACTTC.

This clonotype has a count of ten or more. The chain is built from TRBV12-3 or TRBV12-4 and TRBJ1-2, with a tentative D call TRBD1 (6 bases). Trimming took off 6 bases at V and 1 base at J, with 12 bases between the two ends. CDR3 length: 14 residues. CDR3 sequence reads: CASRQGGHNYGYTF. CDR3 DNA sequence: TGTGCCAGCAGACAGGGAGGACATAACTATGGCTACACCTTC.

This clonotype was seen many times. V gene TRBV10-3 combines with J gene TRBJ2-7; 11 nucleotides align to TRBD2. Looked up from germline, CDR1 is ENHRY and CDR2 is SYGVKD. CDR3 length: 15 amino acids. With V trimmed by 6 bases and J by 2 bases, 6 bases remained unmatched. CDR3 in amino acids: CAISSQGLAAYEQYF. CDR3 DNA sequence: TGTGCCATCAGCTCCCAGGGACTAGCGGCCTACGAGCAGTACTTC.

This clonotype was observed a handful of times. V and J are TRBV5-1 and TRBJ2-5; D might be TRBD2 (5 bases). V was clipped by 0 bases and J by 3 bases, with 12 bases between them. The germline V gene has CDR1 SGHRS and CDR2 YFSETQ. CDR3 length equals 15 residues. CDR3 nucleotides: TGCGCCAGCAGCTTGGGGGGAGAGGGCAAAGAGACCCAGTACTTC. Its protein product is CASSLGGEGKETQYF.

The J gene is TRBJ1-2, the V gene TRBV19; D is possibly TRBD1 (5 bases). This CDR3 comprises 15 residues. V lost 5 bases and J 0 bases, leaving 13 bases between the germline ends. Germline V gene data show CDR1 as LNHDA and CDR2 as SQIVND (reference sequence). CDR3 DNA sequence: TGTGCCAGTAGTTGGGGGTCAGCCCCTAACTATGGCTACACCTTC. Residues: CASSWGSAPNYGYTF.

The chain is built from TRBV28 and TRBJ2-7; 8 bases agree with TRBD2. The CDR3 contains 16 residues. V was clipped by 4 bases and J by 1 base; unmatched bases: 9. Germline V CDR1 and CDR2: MDHEN, SYDVKM. The CDR3 reads CASSYGHSGGSYEQYF. The CDR3 nucleotides read TGTGCCAGCAGTTACGGGCACAGCGGGGGTTCCTACGAGCAGTACTTC.

This chain links TRBV20-1 with TRBJ2-1, with D possibly matching TRBD1 (6 bases). The CDR3 sequence is 14 residues long. Germline CDR1 and CDR2: DFQATT and SNEGSKA (reference sequence). The V end lost 1 base, the J end lost 4 bases, and 11 bases lay between the germline ends. The CDR3 DNA is TGCAGTGCTAGAGCCGGGACAACATACAATGAGCAGTTCTTC. Translated: CSARAGTTYNEQFF.

A single count supports this clonotype. The chain uses TRBV29-1 and TRBJ2-1, with D maybe TRBD2 (6 bases). Germline values: CDR1 SQVTM, CDR2 ANQGSEA. The CDR3 is 14 residues long. The V end lost 4 bases, the J end lost 7 bases, and 17 bases lay between the germline ends. The CDR3, as DNA: TGCAGCGTTGGGCCGGGGGTCTTCGGTAATGAGCAGTTCTTC. Amino acid sequence: CSVGPGVFGNEQFF.

V and J are TRBV27 and TRBJ2-7; D is unresolved. This CDR3 is 14 amino acids long. Germline CDR1 and CDR2: MNHEY and SMNVEV (reference sequence). Trimming shortened V by 8 bases and J by 2 bases, and 16 bases separated the two germline ends. For the CDR3, the DNA is TGTGCCAGCTCCCGCCTCGACAAGCCCTACGAGCAGTACTTC. It yields the protein CASSRLDKPYEQYF.

The sample holds many counts of this clonotype. J is TRBJ2-5 and V is TRBV2; no firm D call. The germline V gene has CDR1 SNHLY and CDR2 FYNNEI. The CDR3 sequence is 13 residues long. V shed 4 bases and J shed 2 bases, with 8 bases lying between them. CDR3 amino acids: CASSGTEQETQYF. The DNA of the CDR3 is TGTGCCAGCAGTGGGACCGAACAAGAGACCCAGTACTTC. Full variable domain (rest looked up from reference TRBV2 and TRBJ2-5): EPEVTQTPSHQVTQMGQEVILRCVPISNHLYFYWYRQILGQKVEFLVSFYNNEISEKSEIFDDQFSVERPDGSNFTLKIRSTKLEDSAMYFCASSGTEQETQYFGPGTRLLVL.

This clonotype showed up just a few times. J is TRBJ2-7 and V is TRBV4-2, with TRBD2 identical over 8 bases. Germline-derived CDR1 and CDR2 are LGHNA and YNFKEQ. V gave up 2 bases and J gave up 2 bases; unmatched junction bases: 5. The CDR3 consists of 15 residues. The CDR3, as DNA: TGTGCCAGCAGCCAAACGACTAGCGTAGCCTACGAGCAGTACTTC. Its translation is CASSQTTSVAYEQYF.

This chain connects TRBV4-1 to TRBJ2-7; 7 bases match TRBD2. J gave up 0 bases and V 4 bases, and 9 bases lay outside the gene matches. CDR3 length: 16 amino acids. The germline V gene has CDR1 MGHRA and CDR2 YSYEKL. The CDR3 is CASSPSGTMASYEQYF. DNA of the CDR3: TGCGCCAGCAGCCCTTCAGGGACTATGGCCTCCTACGAGCAGTACTTC.

This clonotype was detected only a few times. The V gene is TRBV20-1, the J gene TRBJ2-5, with D unresolved. The V gene lost 2 bases and the J gene lost 5 bases, with 9 bases spanning the gap. Germline CDR1 DFQATT, CDR2 SNEGSKA (reference sequence). The CDR3 runs to 12 residues. The CDR3, as DNA: TGCAGTGCTAGAACCCCCTCCGAGACCCAGTACTTC. Translation: CSARTPSETQYF.

This clonotype was detected ten times or more. The V gene is TRBV6-8, the J gene TRBJ1-2; no clear D gene. V gave up 3 bases and J gave up 3 bases, with 8 bases separating them. CDR1 and CDR2 (germline): MNHGY, SAAAGT. The CDR3 covers 13 residues. CDR3 protein: CASSYPEDYGYTF. CDR3 nucleotides: TGTGCCAGCAGTTATCCAGAGGACTATGGCTACACCTTC.

This clonotype occurred many times. This chain uses TRBV11-3 with TRBJ2-1; unclear D gene. From germline, CDR1 is SGHNT and CDR2 YENEEA. The CDR3 spans 13 residues. Trimming took off 2 bases at V and 7 bases at J, with 9 bases between the two ends. CDR3 loop: CASSLSLGNEQFF. The CDR3, as DNA: TGTGCCAGCAGCTTATCGCTCGGGAATGAGCAGTTCTTC.

The genes are TRBV5-1 and TRBJ2-1, with 11 positions matching TRBD2. This CDR3 comprises 16 residues. With 0 bases clipped from V and 4 bases from J, the junction kept 3 bases outside the gene matches. Germline-derived CDR1 and CDR2 are SGHRS and YFSETQ. The CDR3 region is CASSLGTSGPYNEQFF. The CDR3 DNA reads TGCGCCAGCAGCTTGGGGACTAGCGGGCCTTACAATGAGCAGTTCTTC.

CDR3 protein: CASSLRSGVQYF. The CDR3 DNA is TGTGCCAGCAGTTTACGGTCAGGGGTGCAGTACTTC. V usage is TRBV12-3 or TRBV12-4 and J usage is TRBJ2-7; TRBD1 might be the D (6 bases). This CDR3 has 12 residues. Trimming left V 2 bases short and J 9 bases short, with 11 bases between.

The chain combines TRBV12-3 or TRBV12-4 with TRBJ1-4, with 10 bases fitting TRBD1. V lost 5 bases, J lost 8 bases, and 8 bases stayed unmatched. There are 15 residues in the CDR3. The CDR3 sequence is CASSPGQGLWEKLFF. The CDR3 coding sequence is TGTGCCAGCAGTCCGGGACAGGGGCTCTGGGAAAAACTGTTTTTT.

In its sample, this clonotype was seen many times. This chain links TRBV20-1 with TRBJ1-1, with D tentatively TRBD1 (5 bases). V was clipped by 5 bases and J by 2 bases, with 9 bases between them. Germline V gene data show CDR1 as DFQATT and CDR2 as SNEGSKA (reference sequence). The CDR3 runs 12 residues. CDR3 nucleotide sequence: TGCAGTGCTGCGGGGGGAAACACTGAAGCTTTCTTT. It codes for CSAAGGNTEAFF.

The chain is built from TRBV29-1 and TRBJ2-7; D is ambiguous. Germline-derived CDR1 and CDR2 are SQVTM and ANQGSEA. The germline V and J ends were trimmed by 4 bases and 0 bases, with 10 bases remaining between them. The CDR3 spans 13 residues. CDR3: CSVVLGLSYEQYF. The CDR3 region has the DNA TGCAGCGTTGTTTTAGGCCTCTCCTACGAGCAGTACTTC.

The rearrangement links TRBV20-1 to TRBJ1-1; D possibly corresponds to TRBD1 (6 bases). CDR3 size: 13 residues. Germline V gene data show CDR1 as DFQATT and CDR2 as SNEGSKA (reference sequence). V was clipped by 3 bases and J by 3 bases, with 11 bases between them. As DNA, the CDR3 is TGCAGTGCTAGCAGGGGTGGCCACACTGAAGCTTTCTTT. Residues: CSASRGGHTEAFF.

The chain recombines TRBV19 with TRBJ2-7; D unresolved. The germline V gene encodes CDR1 LNHDA and CDR2 SQIVND (reference sequence). The CDR3 length is 13 residues. V was shortened by 6 bases and J by 6 bases, with 15 bases between the two germline ends. DNA of the CDR3: TGTGCCAGTAGAGGATCGCCCACATTCGAGCAGTACTTC. Amino acids: CASRGSPTFEQYF.